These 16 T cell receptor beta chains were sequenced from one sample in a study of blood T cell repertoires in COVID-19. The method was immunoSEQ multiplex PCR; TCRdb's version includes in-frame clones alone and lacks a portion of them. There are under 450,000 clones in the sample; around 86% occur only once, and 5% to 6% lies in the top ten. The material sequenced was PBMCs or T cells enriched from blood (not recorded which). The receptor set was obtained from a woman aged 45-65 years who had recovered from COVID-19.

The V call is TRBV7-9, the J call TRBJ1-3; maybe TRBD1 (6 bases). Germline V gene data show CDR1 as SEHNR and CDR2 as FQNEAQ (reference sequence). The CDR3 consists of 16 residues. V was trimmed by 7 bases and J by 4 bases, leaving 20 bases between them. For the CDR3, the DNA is TGTGCCAGCACCAATCCAGGGGCCACTAAGGGAAACACCATATATTTT. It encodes CASTNPGATKGNTIYF.

The CDR3 DNA sequence: TGTGCCAGCAGCTTAGGGACTAGCGGCAATGAGCAGTTCTTC. Protein: CASSLGTSGNEQFF. V usage is TRBV7-8 and J usage is TRBJ2-1; 10 nucleotides agree with TRBD2. This CDR3 has 14 amino acids. V shed 1 base and J 6 bases; nucleotides not matched to a gene: 0. Germline V gene lookup returns CDR1 SGHVS and CDR2 FQNEAQ.

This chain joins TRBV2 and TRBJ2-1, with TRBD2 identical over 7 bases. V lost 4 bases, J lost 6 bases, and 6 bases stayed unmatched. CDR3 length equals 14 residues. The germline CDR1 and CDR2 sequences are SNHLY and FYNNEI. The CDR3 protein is CASSVGGDRNEQFF. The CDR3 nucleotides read TGTGCCAGCAGTGTTGGGGGGGATCGCAATGAGCAGTTCTTC. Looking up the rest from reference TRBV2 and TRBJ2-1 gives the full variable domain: EPEVTQTPSHQVTQMGQEVILRCVPISNHLYFYWYRQILGQKVEFLVSFYNNEISEKSEIFDDQFSVERPDGSNFTLKIRSTKLEDSAMYFCASSVGGDRNEQFFGPGTRLTVL.

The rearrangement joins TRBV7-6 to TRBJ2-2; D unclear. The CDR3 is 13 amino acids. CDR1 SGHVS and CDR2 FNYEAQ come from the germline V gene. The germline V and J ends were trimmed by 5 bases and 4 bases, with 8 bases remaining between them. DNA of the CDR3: TGTGCCAGCAGCGCCCAAGCCACCGGGGAGCTGTTTTTT. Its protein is CASSAQATGELFF.

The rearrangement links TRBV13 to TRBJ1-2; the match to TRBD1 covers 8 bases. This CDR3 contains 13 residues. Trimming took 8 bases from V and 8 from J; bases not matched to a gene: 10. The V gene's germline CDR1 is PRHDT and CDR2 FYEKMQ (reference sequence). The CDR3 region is CASLAGGAEGYTF. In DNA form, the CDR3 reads TGTGCCAGCCTCGCAGGGGGCGCGGAGGGCTACACCTTC.

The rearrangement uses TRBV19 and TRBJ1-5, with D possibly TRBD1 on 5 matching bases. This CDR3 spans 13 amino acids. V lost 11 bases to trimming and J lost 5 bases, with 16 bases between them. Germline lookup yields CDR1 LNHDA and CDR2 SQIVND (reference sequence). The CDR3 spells CAATSQGHQPQHF. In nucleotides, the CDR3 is TGTGCCGCCACATCCCAGGGCCATCAGCCCCAGCATTTT.

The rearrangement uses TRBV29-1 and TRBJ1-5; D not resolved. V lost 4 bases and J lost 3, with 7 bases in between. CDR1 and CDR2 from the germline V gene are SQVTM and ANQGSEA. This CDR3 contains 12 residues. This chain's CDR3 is CSVGSSNQPQHF. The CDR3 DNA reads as TGCAGCGTTGGGAGCTCCAATCAGCCCCAGCATTTT.

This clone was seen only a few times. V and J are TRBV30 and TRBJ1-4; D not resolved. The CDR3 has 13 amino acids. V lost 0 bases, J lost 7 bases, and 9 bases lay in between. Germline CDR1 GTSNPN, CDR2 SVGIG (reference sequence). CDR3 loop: CAWSVIQAEKLFF. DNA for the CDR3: TGTGCCTGGAGTGTAATCCAGGCTGAAAAACTGTTTTTT. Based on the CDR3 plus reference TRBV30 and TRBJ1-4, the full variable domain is SQTIHQWPATLVQPVGSPLSLECTVEGTSNPNLYWYRQAAGRGLQLLFYSVGIGQISSEVPQNLSASRPQDRQFILSSKKLLLSDSGFYLCAWSVIQAEKLFFGSGTQLSVL.

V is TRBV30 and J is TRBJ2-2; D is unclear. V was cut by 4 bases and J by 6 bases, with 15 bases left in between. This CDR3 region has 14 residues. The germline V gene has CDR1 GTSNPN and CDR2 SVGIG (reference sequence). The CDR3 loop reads CAWTRPAVPGELFF. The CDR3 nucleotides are TGTGCCTGGACTAGGCCGGCCGTGCCCGGGGAGCTGTTTTTT.

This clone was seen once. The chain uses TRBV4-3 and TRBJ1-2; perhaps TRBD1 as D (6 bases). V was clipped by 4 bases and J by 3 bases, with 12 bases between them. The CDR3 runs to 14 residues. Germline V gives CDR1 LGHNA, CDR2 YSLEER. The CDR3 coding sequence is TGCGCCAGCAGCCGCGAGGGGGGGGACTATGGCTACACCTTC. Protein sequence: CASSREGGDYGYTF.

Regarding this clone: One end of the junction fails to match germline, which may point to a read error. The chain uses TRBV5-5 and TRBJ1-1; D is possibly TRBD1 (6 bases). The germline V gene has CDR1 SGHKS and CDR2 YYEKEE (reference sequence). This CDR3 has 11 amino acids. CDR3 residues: CASGYDVQGIF. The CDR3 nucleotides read TGTGCCAGCGGCTACGATGTACAGGGAATCTTT.

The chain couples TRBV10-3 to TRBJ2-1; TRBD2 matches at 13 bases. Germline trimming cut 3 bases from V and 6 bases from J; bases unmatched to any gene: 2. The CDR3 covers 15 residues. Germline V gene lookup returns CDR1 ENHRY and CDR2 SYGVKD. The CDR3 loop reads CAISDRLAGGNEQFF. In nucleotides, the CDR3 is TGTGCCATCAGTGACCGACTAGCGGGAGGCAATGAGCAGTTCTTC.

In nucleotides, the CDR3 is TGTGCCAGCAGCTTAGCGCCCGGGACAGTCCAGGAGGGGCCCCAGCATTTT. Amino acids: CASSLAPGTVQEGPQHF. The chain is built from TRBV7-2 and TRBJ1-5, with 7 bases identical to TRBD1. CDR1 is SGHTA, CDR2 FQGNSA, per germline. CDR3 length: 17 residues. V was pared by 0 bases and J by 9 bases, with 14 bases of the junction left unmatched.

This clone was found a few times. CDR3 loop: CATSIEGVGFGPLHF. CDR3 bases: TGTGCCACCAGCATTGAGGGAGTGGGTTTTGGGCCCCTCCACTTT. This chain links TRBV15 with TRBJ1-6; D gene unclear. The germline V gene encodes CDR1 LNHNV and CDR2 YYDKDF (reference sequence). The V and J ends lost 4 bases and 13 bases respectively, with 20 bases between them. This CDR3 is built from 15 residues.

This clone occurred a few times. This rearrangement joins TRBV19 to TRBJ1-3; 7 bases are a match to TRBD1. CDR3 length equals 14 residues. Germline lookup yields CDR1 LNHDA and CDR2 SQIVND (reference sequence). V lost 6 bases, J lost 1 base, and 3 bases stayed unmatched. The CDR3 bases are TGTGCCAGTAGGATGACAGGGTCTGGAAACACCATATATTTT. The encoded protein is CASRMTGSGNTIYF.

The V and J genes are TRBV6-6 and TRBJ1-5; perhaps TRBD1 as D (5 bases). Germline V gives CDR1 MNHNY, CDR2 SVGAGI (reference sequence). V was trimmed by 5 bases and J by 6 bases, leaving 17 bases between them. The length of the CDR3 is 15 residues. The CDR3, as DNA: TGTGCCAGCAGTCCTCTTGGGGGGACGGGTCAGCCCCAGCATTTT. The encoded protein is CASSPLGGTGQPQHF.